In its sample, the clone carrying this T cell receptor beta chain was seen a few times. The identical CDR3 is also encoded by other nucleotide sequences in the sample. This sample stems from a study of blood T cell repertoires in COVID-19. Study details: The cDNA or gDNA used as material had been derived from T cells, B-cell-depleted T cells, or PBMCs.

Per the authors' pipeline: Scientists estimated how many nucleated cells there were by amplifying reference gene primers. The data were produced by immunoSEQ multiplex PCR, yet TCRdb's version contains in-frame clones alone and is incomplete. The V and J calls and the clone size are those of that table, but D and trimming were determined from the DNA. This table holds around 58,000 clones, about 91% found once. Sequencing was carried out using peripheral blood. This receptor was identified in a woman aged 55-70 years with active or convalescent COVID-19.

The CDR3 is CASSEEQNSYNEQFF. In DNA form, the CDR3 reads TGTGCCAGCAGTGAGGAGCAAAATTCCTACAATGAGCAGTTCTTC. The chain couples TRBV2 to TRBJ2-1; D unclear. The germline V gene encodes CDR1 SNHLY and CDR2 FYNNEI. The CDR3 is 15 amino acids. V was pared by 3 bases and J by 1 base, with 10 bases between.